Following are 25 T cell receptor beta chains from one sample sequenced in a study of T cell repertoires in MIS-A myocarditis. Produced via immunoSEQ multiplex PCR; TCRdb's table is partial and in-frame only. The repertoire includes about 16,000 clones, around 74% of them detected once, and around 60% sits in the top ten. The material sequenced was left ventricle heart tissue obtained at autopsy. These receptors were collected from a man between 18 and 29 years old with fulminant myocarditis from multisystem inflammatory syndrome in adults (MIS-A) after COVID-19.

V usage is TRBV19 and J usage is TRBJ1-4, with TRBD1 matching 10 bases. The CDR3 sequence is 14 residues long. Germline loops: CDR1 LNHDA, CDR2 SQIVND (reference sequence). V lost 8 bases to trimming and J lost 6 bases; unmatched junction nucleotides: 6. The CDR3 spells CASRDRGFDEKLFF. In DNA, the CDR3 is TGTGCCAGTCGGGACAGGGGTTTCGATGAAAAACTGTTTTTT.

V is TRBV19 and J is TRBJ1-2; the D gene is possibly TRBD1 (5 bases). The germline CDR1 and CDR2 sequences are LNHDA and SQIVND (reference sequence). With 3 bases removed from V and 4 bases from J, the gap between germline ends came to 15 bases. CDR3 length: 15 amino acids. CDR3 DNA sequence: TGTGCCAGTAGTATTGGAAGGACACTATTCTATGGCTACACCTTC. Encoded protein: CASSIGRTLFYGYTF. Supplemented by reference TRBV19 and TRBJ1-2, the full variable domain reads DGGITQSPKYLFRKEGQNVTLSCEQNLNHDAMYWYRQDPGQGLRLIYYSQIVNDFQKGDIAEGYSVSREKKESFPLTVTSAQKNPTAFYLCASSIGRTLFYGYTFGSGTRLTVV.

This clone has a handful of counts. The chain joins TRBV2 to TRBJ1-5; D ambiguous. Between the trimmed V and J ends, which lost 7 bases and 1 base, there was a span of 5 bases. Germline V gene data show CDR1 as SNHLY and CDR2 as FYNNEI. There are 12 residues in the CDR3. CDR3 in DNA: TGTGCCAGCACCCGAAGCAATCAGCCCCAGCATTTT. Translating it yields CASTRSNQPQHF.

This chain uses TRBV6-6 with TRBJ2-1; possibly TRBD1 or TRBD2 for D (5 bases each). Germline CDR1 is MNHNY and CDR2 is SVGAGI (reference sequence). The CDR3 sequence is 13 residues long. Trimming took off 7 bases at V and 5 bases at J, with 12 bases between the two ends. The CDR3 protein is CASTPGAHNEQFF. In DNA form, the CDR3 reads TGTGCCAGCACCCCCGGGGCCCACAATGAGCAGTTCTTC.

This clone was detected once. The chain combines TRBV27 with TRBJ2-1; unclear D gene. The germline CDR1 and CDR2 sequences are MNHEY and SMNVEV (reference sequence). With 0 bases removed from V and 4 bases from J, the gap between germline ends came to 7 bases. This CDR3 contains 14 residues. CDR3 amino acids: CASSLSRLYNEQFF. CDR3 nucleotide sequence: TGTGCCAGCAGTTTATCGAGGCTATACAATGAGCAGTTCTTC.

This clone was counted only a few times. The chain links TRBV27 to TRBJ1-1, with D hard to call. Per the germline V gene, CDR1 is MNHEY and CDR2 is SMNVEV (reference sequence). The CDR3 consists of 13 residues. Trimming removed 5 bases from V and 0 bases from J, with 7 bases in between. CDR3 coding DNA: TGTGCCAGCAGTGCCATTATGAACACTGAAGCTTTCTTT. It specifies CASSAIMNTEAFF.

The chain couples TRBV7-6 to TRBJ2-5; perhaps D is TRBD1 or TRBD2 (5 bases each). Germline V CDR1 and CDR2: SGHVS, FNYEAQ. The CDR3 is made up of 18 amino acids. V was trimmed by 5 bases and J by 4 bases, leaving 26 bases between them. CDR3 DNA sequence: TGTGCCAGCAGCATCACGCTGGGGGTCATTAGACATGCAGAGACCCAGTACTTC. It yields the protein CASSITLGVIRHAETQYF.

The chain links TRBV5-8 to TRBJ2-7; D may match TRBD1 or TRBD2 (5 bases each). The CDR3 has 13 residues. With 4 bases removed from V and 3 bases from J, the gap between germline ends came to 11 bases. The V gene's germline CDR1 is SGHTS and CDR2 YDEGEE. The CDR3 bases are TGTGCCAGCAGCCCGGGGCACGACTACGAGCAGTACTTC. Protein: CASSPGHDYEQYF.

The genes are TRBV7-9 and TRBJ2-7; D is unclear. In germline, CDR1 is SEHNR, CDR2 FQNEAQ (reference sequence). There are 15 residues in the CDR3. The V end lost 5 bases, the J end lost 2 bases, and 16 bases lay between the germline ends. The CDR3 DNA reads as TGTGCCAGCAGCCCAGACCCCTACGTGACCTACGAGCAGTACTTC. Translation: CASSPDPYVTYEQYF. Full variable domain (missing parts from reference TRBV7-9 and TRBJ2-7): DTGVSQNPRHKITKRGQNVTFRCDPISEHNRLYWYRQTLGQGPEFLTYFQNEAQLEKSRLLSDRFSAERPKGSFSTLEIQRTEQGDSAMYLCASSPDPYVTYEQYFGPGTRLTVT.

V and J are TRBV6-5 and TRBJ1-2; D is possibly TRBD1 (5 bases). V lost 6 bases and J lost 6, with 14 bases in between. The CDR3 length is 13 residues. Germline CDR1 and CDR2: MNHEY and SVGAGI. CDR3 in amino acids: CASRLGRHHGYTF. The CDR3 nucleotides are TGTGCCAGCAGATTGGGACGGCACCATGGCTACACCTTC.

The chain has TRBV23-1 and TRBJ1-2; D is perhaps TRBD1 (5 bases). TRBV23-1 counts as an open reading frame of uncertain function. Deletions cut 8 bases from V and 0 bases from J, with 7 bases between. The CDR3 sequence is 12 residues long. The CDR3 DNA is TGCGCCAGCTCGGGACCTAACTATGGCTACACCTTC. Amino acids: CASSGPNYGYTF.

The chain carries TRBV2 and TRBJ2-3; D may be TRBD1 (7 bases). This CDR3 contains 16 residues. The V gene's germline CDR1 is SNHLY and CDR2 FYNNEI. V lost 5 bases and J lost 0, with 15 bases in between. Here the CDR3 reads CASSHPQGGSTDTQYF. The CDR3 coding sequence is TGTGCCAGCAGTCACCCCCAGGGGGGAAGCACAGATACGCAGTATTTT.

This clone was detected once. The chain uses TRBV28 and TRBJ2-3; D unclear. CDR3 length: 16 amino acids. CDR1 is MDHEN and CDR2 is SYDVKM in the germline V gene. The germline V and J ends were trimmed by 3 bases and 6 bases, with 19 bases remaining between them. CDR3 residues: CASSFLDPRLTDTQYF. CDR3 DNA: TGTGCCAGCAGTTTCCTCGACCCAAGATTGACGGATACGCAGTATTTT.

The chain links TRBV5-1 to TRBJ1-2; tentative D call: TRBD1 (6 bases). The length of the CDR3 is 14 residues. Trimming cost V 4 bases and J 1 base, with 11 bases left between them. Germline CDR1 is SGHRS and CDR2 is YFSETQ. CDR3 protein: CASSIPGVNYGYTF. As DNA, the CDR3 is TGCGCCAGCAGCATCCCAGGGGTTAACTATGGCTACACCTTC. Combining the CDR3 with reference TRBV5-1 and TRBJ1-2 gives the whole variable domain KAGVTQTPRYLIKTRGQQVTLSCSPISGHRSVSWYQQTPGQGLQFLFEYFSETQRNKGNFPGRFSGRQFSNSRSEMNVSTLELGDSALYLCASSIPGVNYGYTFGSGTRLTVV.

The rearrangement links TRBV4-3 to TRBJ1-2; D remains ambiguous. The CDR3 has 14 residues. Trimming pared 1 base from V and 9 bases from J, leaving 15 bases between. The germline gives CDR1 LGHNA, CDR2 YSLEER. The CDR3 is CASSQVGEVSSYTF. In DNA form, the CDR3 reads TGCGCCAGCAGCCAAGTTGGTGAGGTATCGAGCTACACCTTC.

The chain carries TRBV18 and TRBJ2-7, with TRBD1 as a possible D gene (6 bases). This CDR3 region has 15 residues. Trimming stripped 3 bases from V and 4 bases from J, with 16 bases between. Germline CDR1 KGHSH, CDR2 LQKENI. The CDR3 region has the DNA TGTGCCAGCTCACCGGGGGCACGGAGCACATACGAGCAGTACTTC. It yields the protein CASSPGARSTYEQYF.

A single count supports this clone. CDR3 DNA: TGTGCCACCGTGGGAGTCCGGGATTCACCCCTCCACTTT. Translated, it gives CATVGVRDSPLHF. V usage is TRBV7-9 and J usage is TRBJ1-6, with D uncertain. The V and J ends lost 10 bases and 8 bases respectively, with 15 bases between them. CDR3 size: 13 residues. CDR1 is SEHNR, CDR2 FQNEAQ, per germline (reference sequence).

J is TRBJ2-7 and V is TRBV6-5, with D possibly matching TRBD1 (5 bases). Germline-derived CDR1 and CDR2 are MNHEY and SVGAGI. CDR3 length: 14 amino acids. Deletions cut 7 bases from V and 3 bases from J, with 16 bases between. CDR3 nucleotide sequence: TGTGCCAGCATCGGACACCTTTCTCTCTACGAGCAGTACTTC. Encoded protein: CASIGHLSLYEQYF.

The rearrangement joins TRBV6-5 to TRBJ2-1; D is unclear. V was pared by 5 bases and J by 5 bases, with 16 bases between. Per the germline V gene, CDR1 is MNHEY and CDR2 is SVGAGI. The CDR3 is 15 residues long. Here the CDR3 DNA reads TGTGCCAGCAGTCGGCCAGGCCGATCTCACAATGAGCAGTTCTTC. It is translated as CASSRPGRSHNEQFF.

The chain is built from TRBV7-9 and TRBJ2-1, with TRBD2 as a possible D gene (6 bases). The germline V gene encodes CDR1 SEHNR and CDR2 FQNEAQ (reference sequence). The CDR3 has 15 residues. The germline V and J ends were trimmed by 3 bases and 9 bases, with 18 bases remaining between them. The CDR3 DNA reads as TGTGCCAGCAGCTTCCGGCTAGGCGGGGCCATTGAGCAGTTCTTC. Amino acid sequence: CASSFRLGGAIEQFF. The whole variable domain, remainder taken from reference TRBV7-9 and TRBJ2-1, is DTGVSQNPRHKITKRGQNVTFRCDPISEHNRLYWYRQTLGQGPEFLTYFQNEAQLEKSRLLSDRFSAERPKGSFSTLEIQRTEQGDSAMYLCASSFRLGGAIEQFFGPGTRLTVL.

This clone was picked up one time. V usage is TRBV28 and J usage is TRBJ2-7; D ambiguous. Germline loops: CDR1 MDHEN, CDR2 SYDVKM. The CDR3 runs to 14 residues. Deletions cut 3 bases from V and 2 bases from J, with 11 bases between. CDR3 nucleotides: TGTGCCAGCAGTTTCGTCCCTATAGCCTACGAGCAGTACTTC. This encodes CASSFVPIAYEQYF.

The rearrangement uses TRBV6-5 and TRBJ2-7, with 7 bases identical to TRBD2. The junction had 10 bases not matched to a gene; V was cut back by 8 bases and J by 0 bases. This CDR3 spans 15 amino acids. CDR1 and CDR2 from the germline V gene are MNHEY and SVGAGI. In DNA form, the CDR3 reads TGTGCCAGCTCGGTTTCTGGCGGGAGCTCCTACGAGCAGTACTTC. Translating it yields CASSVSGGSSYEQYF.

The chain is built from TRBV30 and TRBJ1-1, with D unclear. The CDR3 runs to 13 residues. V was cut by 4 bases and J by 1 base, with 10 bases left in between. CDR1 is GTSNPN and CDR2 is SVGIG in the germline V gene (reference sequence). The CDR3 nucleotides are TGTGCCTGGAACGGGGAAACGAACACTGAAGCTTTCTTT. It yields the protein CAWNGETNTEAFF.

The chain joins TRBV7-8 to TRBJ1-1; tentatively, D is TRBD1 (5 bases). This CDR3 has 17 residues. V gave up 2 bases and J gave up 0 bases, with 16 bases separating them. The germline V gene has CDR1 SGHVS and CDR2 FQNEAQ. The CDR3 here is CASSLRGRQLMNTEAFF. CDR3 sequence (DNA): TGTGCCAGCAGCTTAAGGGGACGACAGCTCATGAACACTGAAGCTTTCTTT. Full variable domain (remainder filled in from reference TRBV7-8 and TRBJ1-1): GAGVSQSPRYKVAKRGQDVALRCDPISGHVSLFWYQQALGQGPEFLTYFQNEAQLDKSGLPSDRFFAERPEGSVSTLKIQRTQQEDSAVYLCASSLRGRQLMNTEAFFGQGTRLTVV.

J is TRBJ2-7 and V is TRBV6-5; D gene ambiguous. The V gene's germline CDR1 is MNHEY and CDR2 SVGAGI. The V gene lost 0 bases and the J gene lost 4 bases, with 7 bases spanning the gap. The CDR3 contains 13 residues. In DNA, the CDR3 is TGTGCCAGCAGTTACTCGATGGTTTACGAGCAGTACTTC. As protein: CASSYSMVYEQYF.